This is a list of T cell receptor beta chains from one sample in a study of beta chain features in type 1 diabetes. This table comes from immunoSEQ multiplex PCR, and its TCRdb copy is limited to in-frame clones, with some not included. The repertoire holds 600,000 to 700,000 clones, with around 12% as singletons. Sequenced input: naive CD4+ T cells from blood. The source of these receptors is a man aged 30 to 39 with type 1 diabetes. CDR3s include the opening cysteine and the closing phenylalanine or tryptophan. The order of the fields is clone size, J gene, V gene, D gene, CDR3 DNA, CDR3 protein. A D gene is named only where the DNA matches it firmly. Size tells how often a clone was seen (once, few, many) or the class of an expanded clone, and some rows leave it out.

>.|TRBJ1-1|TRBV7-9|.
TGTGCCAGCAGCCAGGGAGAGTGGAGGGAAGCTTTCTTT
CASSQGEWREAFF
>.|TRBJ1-1|TRBV6-5|.
TGTGCCAGCAGCCCCGCGGTGAAAGAGGCTGAAGCTTTCTTT
CASSPAVKEAEAFF
>.|TRBJ1-3|TRBV25-1|TRBD1
TGTGCCAGCAGTGACCCGGGACAGGGGGTGAACACCATATATTTT
CASSDPGQGVNTIYF
>.|TRBJ2-1|TRBV7-2|.
TGTGCCAGCAGCTTAGCGCTGGAGTGGAATGAGCAGTTCTTC
CASSLALEWNEQFF
>.|TRBJ1-6|TRBV30|.
TGTGCCTGGAGTGGACGGGACTATAATTCACCCCTCCACTTT
CAWSGRDYNSPLHF
>.|TRBJ1-2|TRBV5-4|TRBD1
TGTGCCAGCAGCTTGGACAGGGGAAGCTATGGCTACACCTTC
CASSLDRGSYGYTF
>.|TRBJ2-5|TRBV6-5|.
TGTGCCAGCAGTTACTCTTTCCGGGTCCAAGAGACCCAGTACTTC
CASSYSFRVQETQYF
>.|TRBJ1-2|TRBV10-3|.
TGTGCCATCAGTGAGACTCCACAGGACATGGTCTATGGCTACACCTTC
CAISETPQDMVYGYTF
>few|TRBJ2-5|TRBV5-6|.
TGTGCCAGCAGCCACGACAGGGAGGTACAGACCCAGTACTTC
CASSHDREVQTQYF
>.|TRBJ2-5|TRBV29-1|TRBD2
TGCAGCTTCCGGGGGGGAGAGACCCAGTACTTC
CSFRGGETQYF